Listed here are 31 T cell receptor beta chains from one sample, sequenced in a study of T-cell memory formation after mild COVID-19 (dated by TCRdb to about 2021). The library was prepared using 5' RACE. Sequencing was carried out with an Illumina NovaSeq 6000. TCRdb cleaned the public reads at Q25 with fastp, built clones with MiXCR and kept in-frame beta chains. CDR3 protein sequences are deduplicated, and each keeps its most common genes and DNA. The sample includes over 400,000 distinct CDR3 sequences, with 23% observed a single time. Of the sample, 10% to 15% falls within the top ten clones. Sequencing was carried out using PBMCs or a T cell subset sorted from them (not recorded which). The receptor source for this set is an adult woman who had mild COVID-19 (a few samples of this study predate the infection). The sample titles of this study are shuffled in the database, so cell type and time point are left out; the donor was told from shared clones.

This clonotype was recorded a few times. The chain carries TRBV10-3 and TRBJ2-7; D is uncertain. The germline CDR1 and CDR2 sequences are ENHRY and SYGVKD. The CDR3 runs to 12 residues. The germline V and J ends were trimmed by 4 bases and 0 bases, with 4 bases remaining between them. CDR3 sequence (DNA): TGTGCCATCAGTGGCCACTCCTACGAGCAGTACTTC. It is translated as CAISGHSYEQYF.

The gene calls are TRBV11-2 and TRBJ2-2; 7 bases align to TRBD2. The CDR3 has 17 residues. CDR1 is SGHAT, CDR2 FQNNGV, per germline. The J segment lost 1 base and the V segment lost 4 bases, leaving 9 bases of the junction unmatched. This CDR3 is CASSWSPGGGNTGELFF. CDR3 coding DNA: TGTGCCAGCAGCTGGTCCCCGGGCGGGGGGAACACCGGGGAGCTGTTTTTT.

The chain combines TRBV4-1 with TRBJ1-1; maybe TRBD1 (5 bases). V shed 1 base and J shed 4 bases, with 10 bases lying between them. CDR1 MGHRA and CDR2 YSYEKL come from the germline V gene. This CDR3 is built from 14 residues. The CDR3 loop reads CASSQAPGTTEAFF. CDR3 in DNA: TGCGCCAGCAGCCAAGCTCCGGGGACCACTGAAGCTTTCTTT.

In this sample, this clonotype turned up a few times. The genes are TRBV12-3 or TRBV12-4 and TRBJ2-2; 9 bases map to TRBD1. The CDR3 spans 17 residues. V was clipped by 6 bases and J by 6 bases; unmatched bases: 14. CDR3 sequence (DNA): TGTGCCAGCAGCTCCCATCACGGACAGGGGATCTCCGGGGAGCTGTTTTTT. Its translation is CASSSHHGQGISGELFF.

This clonotype has just one count. The chain is built from TRBV7-8 and TRBJ1-1; D not resolved. V gave up 6 bases and J gave up 5 bases, with 16 bases separating them. This CDR3 comprises 14 residues. The germline gives CDR1 SGHVS, CDR2 FQNEAQ. CDR3 DNA: TGTGCCAGCAGTCTCCGGGTGAGCGTGACTGAAGCTTTCTTT. This codes for CASSLRVSVTEAFF. Full variable domain (outside the CDR3, taken from reference TRBV7-8 and TRBJ1-1): GAGVSQSPRYKVAKRGQDVALRCDPISGHVSLFWYQQALGQGPEFLTYFQNEAQLDKSGLPSDRFFAERPEGSVSTLKIQRTQQEDSAVYLCASSLRVSVTEAFFGQGTRLTVV.

The table lists this clonotype with a few counts. The chain combines TRBV19 with TRBJ2-1; 13 bases are a match to TRBD2. The CDR3 extends over 15 amino acids. The V gene end was trimmed by 6 bases and the J gene end by 12 bases; junction bases not matched to a gene: 11. CDR1 is LNHDA and CDR2 is SQIVND in the germline V gene (reference sequence). Here the CDR3 DNA reads TGTGCCAGTAGCCTCAGGACTAGCGGGGGTCGAGGGCAGTTCTTC. It encodes CASSLRTSGGRGQFF.

This clonotype came up a few times. J is TRBJ1-4 and V is TRBV7-9; 8 bases line up with TRBD1. Germline V gene sequence: CDR1 SEHNR, CDR2 FQNEAQ (reference sequence). J was trimmed by 7 bases and V by 5 bases; bases with no gene match: 6. CDR3 length equals 14 residues. The CDR3 reads CASSRTGGGEKLFF. The DNA for the CDR3 is TGTGCCAGCAGCCGAACAGGGGGAGGTGAAAAACTGTTTTTT.

This clonotype was picked up a small number of times. The chain combines TRBV9 with TRBJ2-7; 10 bases agree with TRBD1. The V segment lost 3 bases and the J segment 7 bases; nucleotides outside the gene matches: 7. The CDR3 length is 14 residues. The germline CDR1 and CDR2 sequences are SGDLS and YYNGEE. CDR3 amino acids: CASSAGTGAGEQYF. The CDR3 DNA sequence: TGTGCCAGCAGCGCCGGGACAGGGGCGGGAGAGCAGTACTTC. The full variable domain, completed using reference TRBV9 and TRBJ2-7, is DSGVTQTPKHLITATGQRVTLRCSPRSGDLSVYWYQQSLDQGLQFLIQYYNGEERAKGNILERFSAQQFPDLHSELNLSSLELGDSALYFCASSAGTGAGEQYFGPGTRLTVT.

This sequence joins TRBV15 and TRBJ2-3, with D possibly matching TRBD2 (6 bases). Trimming removed 6 bases from V and 1 base from J, with 14 bases in between. The germline V gene has CDR1 LNHNV and CDR2 YYDKDF (reference sequence). The CDR3 has 15 amino acids. The CDR3 reads CATRLGGIRTDTQYF. The CDR3 DNA is TGTGCCACCAGACTGGGGGGAATCCGCACAGATACGCAGTATTTT. Looking up the rest from reference TRBV15 and TRBJ2-3 gives the full variable domain: DAMVIQNPRYQVTQFGKPVTLSCSQTLNHNVMYWYQQKSSQAPKLLFHYYDKDFNNEADTPDNFQSRRPNTSFCFLDIRSPGLGDTAMYLCATRLGGIRTDTQYFGPGTRLTVL.

This clonotype was observed a handful of times. This CDR3 reads CGPGGLGDTQYF. The CDR3 DNA follows: TGTGGACCGGGGGGTCTGGGAGATACGCAGTATTTT. The J gene is TRBJ2-3, the V gene TRBV7-9, with 7 nucleotides matching TRBD2. The CDR3 runs to 12 residues. Germline V lookup: CDR1 SEHNR, CDR2 FQNEAQ (reference sequence).

This clonotype was picked up a small number of times. The chain employs TRBV7-2 and TRBJ2-3; 11 positions agree with TRBD2. The CDR3 contains 16 residues. J lost 5 bases, V lost 5 bases, and 9 bases had no gene match. CDR1 and CDR2 from the germline V gene are SGHTA and FQGNSA. The CDR3 nucleotides are TGTGCCAGCAGCCCCGTCCCGGGACTAGCGGTAGATACGCAGTATTTT. It specifies CASSPVPGLAVDTQYF.

This clonotype showed up many times. The rearrangement links TRBV24-1 to TRBJ2-7; 15 bases are shared with TRBD2. The ends lost 5 bases at V and 4 bases at J; junction bases unmatched: 2. The CDR3 sequence is 15 residues long. The germline V gene has CDR1 KGHDR and CDR2 SFDVKD. In DNA, the CDR3 is TGTGCCACCAGTGTCGGGACTAGCGGGAGGTACGAGCAGTACTTC. Its protein is CATSVGTSGRYEQYF.

This clonotype came up a few times. This chain uses TRBV19 with TRBJ1-2, with D possibly matching TRBD1 (5 bases). Deletions cut 5 bases from V and 2 bases from J, with 15 bases between. Germline V gene sequence: CDR1 LNHDA, CDR2 SQIVND (reference sequence). There are 15 residues in the CDR3. The CDR3 loop reads CASSPGAGENYGYTF. CDR3 bases: TGTGCCAGTAGTCCCGGGGCAGGCGAGAACTATGGCTACACCTTC.

This clonotype has more than one count but fewer than ten. This chain joins TRBV27 and TRBJ2-2; weak D call: TRBD2 (5 bases). The V gene lost 3 bases and the J gene lost 8 bases, with 10 bases spanning the gap. There are 13 residues in the CDR3. Per the germline V gene, CDR1 is MNHEY and CDR2 is SMNVEV (reference sequence). The CDR3 region is CASSFLARGELFF. CDR3 bases: TGTGCCAGCAGTTTCCTAGCTAGGGGGGAGCTGTTTTTT.

The V and J genes are TRBV2 and TRBJ2-4; D call uncertain. The CDR3 length is 14 residues. Germline values: CDR1 SNHLY, CDR2 FYNNEI. V was shortened by 3 bases and J by 12 bases, with 18 bases between the two germline ends. The CDR3 sequence: CASSDWIEKQNQYF. CDR3 coding DNA: TGTGCCAGCAGTGATTGGATAGAAAAGCAAAATCAGTACTTC.

The genes are TRBV7-8 and TRBJ2-7; tentative D call: TRBD1 (5 bases). The V end was cut by 3 bases, the J end by 1 base, with 13 bases between. The V gene's germline CDR1 is SGHVS and CDR2 FQNEAQ. The CDR3 sequence is 15 residues long. The CDR3 bases are TGTGCCAGCAGCTTCACCCGACAGAGATCCTACGAGCAGTACTTC. Translating gives CASSFTRQRSYEQYF. The variable domain in full, completed from reference TRBV7-8 and TRBJ2-7, reads GAGVSQSPRYKVAKRGQDVALRCDPISGHVSLFWYQQALGQGPEFLTYFQNEAQLDKSGLPSDRFFAERPEGSVSTLKIQRTQQEDSAVYLCASSFTRQRSYEQYFGPGTRLTVT.

The rearrangement uses TRBV18 and TRBJ1-1; no clear D. The CDR3 extends over 14 amino acids. CDR1 and CDR2 (germline): KGHSH, LQKENI. The germline V and J ends were trimmed by 2 bases and 1 base, with 8 bases remaining between them. DNA of the CDR3: TGTGCCAGCTCACCAAATACGGAGAACACTGAAGCTTTCTTT. Translation gives CASSPNTENTEAFF.

V usage is TRBV6-1 and J usage is TRBJ1-5; 9 bases align to TRBD1. Germline V gene lookup returns CDR1 MNHNS and CDR2 SASEGT. There are 16 residues in the CDR3. V trimming: 3 bases; J trimming: 5 bases; junction bases outside the gene matches: 8. The CDR3 here is CASSDSRGQGYQPQHF. CDR3 nucleotide sequence: TGTGCCAGCAGTGACAGCCGGGGACAGGGTTATCAGCCCCAGCATTTT.

The rearrangement joins TRBV4-2 to TRBJ2-5, with unresolved D. Germline values: CDR1 LGHNA, CDR2 YNFKEQ. This CDR3 has 14 amino acids. V lost 4 bases to trimming and J lost 5 bases, with 14 bases between them. CDR3 in DNA: TGTGCCAGCAGCCCCTTCCTGGGCCCGGAGACCCAGTACTTC. It specifies CASSPFLGPETQYF.

A few counts support this clonotype. The rearrangement joins TRBV3-1 to TRBJ2-1, with D hard to call. The V gene's germline CDR1 is LGHDT and CDR2 YNNKEL (reference sequence). Trimming removed 6 bases from V and 5 bases from J, with 5 bases in between. The CDR3 is 11 amino acids. The CDR3 nucleotides read TGTGCCAGCAGTACCCACAATGAGCAGTTCTTC. Its protein product is CASSTHNEQFF.

The V call is TRBV20-1, the J call TRBJ1-5; TRBD1 is a possible D gene (6 bases). The germline V gene encodes CDR1 DFQATT and CDR2 SNEGSKA (reference sequence). V was cut by 0 bases and J by 6 bases, with 9 bases left in between. This CDR3 region has 13 residues. The CDR3 sequence is CSARDQGPQPQHF. Here the CDR3 DNA reads TGCAGTGCTAGAGATCAGGGGCCTCAGCCCCAGCATTTT.

This clonotype was observed a handful of times. This rearrangement joins TRBV6-6 to TRBJ1-2, with D perhaps TRBD1 (6 bases). Germline-derived CDR1 and CDR2 are MNHNY and SVGAGI (reference sequence). This CDR3 has 13 amino acids. V was cut by 6 bases and J by 3 bases, with 11 bases left in between. CDR3 nucleotide sequence: TGTGCCAGCAGCAACAGGGACTACTATGGCTACACCTTC. Translation: CASSNRDYYGYTF.

In its sample, this clonotype was seen a few times. This rearrangement joins TRBV15 to TRBJ1-1; possibly TRBD1 for D (5 bases). The CDR3 covers 14 residues. V was cut by 0 bases and J by 11 bases, with 16 bases left in between. Germline V gives CDR1 LNHNV, CDR2 YYDKDF (reference sequence). CDR3 nucleotide sequence: TGTGCCACCAGCAGAGATCAGGGTCCCGAAGTGGCTTTCTTT. It specifies CATSRDQGPEVAFF.

This clonotype turned up a few times. The chain is built from TRBV15 and TRBJ2-7; D may be TRBD1 (6 bases). This CDR3 is 14 amino acids long. Germline V gene data show CDR1 as LNHNV and CDR2 as YYDKDF (reference sequence). The V gene lost 3 bases and the J gene lost 3 bases, with 12 bases spanning the gap. CDR3 region: CATSRGHGDYEQYF. CDR3 in DNA: TGTGCCACCAGCAGGGGACACGGAGACTACGAGCAGTACTTC.

The chain uses TRBV7-9 and TRBJ2-1; D may be TRBD1 (5 bases). Germline V CDR1 and CDR2: SEHNR, FQNEAQ (reference sequence). Trimming cost V 0 bases and J 10 bases, with 10 bases left between them. The CDR3 has 13 residues. CDR3 in amino acids: CASSLAYDSEQFF. The CDR3 DNA reads TGTGCCAGCAGCTTAGCCTACGACAGCGAGCAGTTCTTC.

The chain couples TRBV7-8 to TRBJ2-1; 11 bases are shared with TRBD2. This CDR3 spans 15 amino acids. The germline gives CDR1 SGHVS, CDR2 FQNEAQ. V lost 3 bases and J lost 9; bases outside the gene matches: 7. DNA of the CDR3: TGTGCCAGCAGCTTGGGACTAGCGGACGTCGCTGAGCAGTTCTTC. Its translation is CASSLGLADVAEQFF.

This clonotype has only a few counts. The chain recombines TRBV10-3 with TRBJ2-7; D remains ambiguous. This CDR3 contains 12 residues. CDR1 is ENHRY, CDR2 SYGVKD, per germline. Trimming took off 2 bases at V and 0 bases at J, with 2 bases between the two ends. CDR3 in amino acids: CAISEASYEQYF. The DNA for the CDR3 is TGTGCCATCAGTGAGGCCTCCTACGAGCAGTACTTC.

The count of this clonotype is one. The chain carries TRBV5-1 and TRBJ2-2; D gene ambiguous. Per germline, CDR1 SGHRS and CDR2 YFSETQ. The length of the CDR3 is 12 residues. V gave up 2 bases and J gave up 6 bases, with 5 bases separating them. The CDR3 is CASSFFAGELFF. CDR3 coding DNA: TGCGCCAGCAGCTTTTTTGCCGGGGAGCTGTTTTTT.

The chain is built from TRBV7-8 and TRBJ2-3; D is perhaps TRBD2 (5 bases). Germline V gene data show CDR1 as SGHVS and CDR2 as FQNEAQ. V was clipped by 2 bases and J by 0 bases, with 9 bases between them. This CDR3 contains 15 residues. The CDR3 spells CASSLSEGSTDTQYF. In nucleotides, the CDR3 is TGTGCCAGCAGCTTAAGTGAGGGAAGCACAGATACGCAGTATTTT. The entire variable domain, with the rest obtained from reference TRBV7-8 and TRBJ2-3, is as follows: GAGVSQSPRYKVAKRGQDVALRCDPISGHVSLFWYQQALGQGPEFLTYFQNEAQLDKSGLPSDRFFAERPEGSVSTLKIQRTQQEDSAVYLCASSLSEGSTDTQYFGPGTRLTVL.

The gene calls are TRBV7-9 and TRBJ1-1; D not certain. The V end lost 2 bases, the J end lost 2 bases, and 12 bases lay between the germline ends. Per the germline V gene, CDR1 is SEHNR and CDR2 is FQNEAQ (reference sequence). The CDR3 length is 15 residues. The CDR3 is CASSLQTTSNTEAFF. The CDR3 DNA reads as TGTGCCAGCAGCTTACAAACCACGTCAAACACTGAAGCTTTCTTT.

This chain joins TRBV7-2 and TRBJ2-3, with TRBD1 as a possible D gene (6 bases). The CDR3 extends over 15 amino acids. Germline CDR1 SGHTA, CDR2 FQGNSA. V lost 5 bases, J lost 6 bases, and 18 bases lay in between. CDR3 sequence reads: CASSPGVASRDTQYF. The CDR3 bases are TGTGCCAGCAGCCCAGGGGTCGCGTCCAGGGATACGCAGTATTTT. The full variable domain, in which reference TRBV7-2 and TRBJ2-3 provide the parts outside the CDR3, is GAGVSQSPSNKVTEKGKDVELRCDPISGHTALYWYRQSLGQGLEFLIYFQGNSAPDKSGLPSDRFSAERTGGSVSTLTIQRTQQEDSAVYLCASSPGVASRDTQYFGPGTRLTVL.